This T cell receptor (beta chain) is from a study of tumor and adjacent non-tumor tissue in lung cancer. The CDR3 runs 16 residues. V lost 5 bases and J lost 2; bases outside the gene matches: 11. Germline CDR1 reads SGHAT; CDR2 reads FQNNGV. The library came from three nested PCR rounds adapted from ARM-PCR protocols. TCRdb called the multiplex PCR reads again in MiXCR, with one record for every CDR3 protein. The sample includes about 85,000 distinct CDR3 sequences, around 59% of them seen just once. Relative to its sample, this clonotype is medium-sized. The template was RNA from unsorted bulk tissue.

The sequence came from a man between 70 and 80 years old with non-small cell lung cancer. The V and J genes are TRBV11-2 and TRBJ2-7, with 8 bases that match TRBD1. The source material was lung tumor tissue. Written as DNA, the CDR3 is TGTGCCAGCAGCCCGATTGCCGGGACAGGTACCTACGAGCAGTACTTC. Translated: CASSPIAGTGTYEQYF.